This section outlines one T cell receptor beta chain sequence together with its context. Its antigen is not yet known. No qualities accompany the bases; no much larger clone lies one base away. The method behind the library was the immunoSEQ multiplex PCR assay. TCRdb retrieved this table from immuneACCESS and kept in-frame rearrangements only. Not all clones are present; in checked studies, unresolved V genes account for under half, and no reason is known for the remainder. This sample comprises 55,000 to 80,000 clones, over 85% of them detected only once. The top ten clones comprise around 5.1% of the sample. This specimen belongs to a study of control samples from healthy donors and cancer patients (dated by TCRdb to the early 2020s). The specimen sequenced was PBMCs. The sequence derives from a man between 60 and 75 years old with colorectal cancer.

CDR3 loop: CASSLEGGMQYF. Read as DNA, the sequence is TGTGCCAGCAGTTTAGAAGGGGGTATGCAGTATTTT. The chain is encoded by TRBV12-3 or TRBV12-4 joined to TRBJ2-3, with a weak D call of TRBD1 (6 bases match). The CDR3 holds 12 amino acids from the cysteine to the phenylalanine. Solely the CDR3 DNA is kept, with 36 bases framed from the first base. V is shortened by 1 base, J by 11 bases, and the region joining them spans 10 bases.